This T cell receptor (beta chain) comes out of a study of shared clonotypes between healthy human individuals. Study conclusions and caveats: Blood was the sole source, and tissue repertoires probably differ.

Roughly 200 ng DNA, about 33,000 T cell genomes, went into each sorted-subset replicate PCR. Some clones are missing from TCRdb's copy, which holds only in-frame ones; the method was immunoSEQ multiplex PCR. The table has a few million clones, about 92% seen once. On this clone itself: Its antigen remains unknown. Other DNA sequences in the same sample also yield this CDR3.

With 5 bases removed from V and 3 bases from J, the gap between germline ends came to 10 bases. Germline CDR1 reads LNHDA; CDR2 reads SQIVND (reference sequence). The length of the CDR3 is 13 residues. This TCR derives from a man aged 18 to 29 in good health. Sequences were obtained from naive CD4+ T cells sorted from blood. Subset given: CD45RA+ positively selected. The V gene is TRBV19, the J gene TRBJ1-2; the D gene is possibly TRBD1 (6 bases). The CDR3 region has the DNA TGTGCCAGTAGTCGACAGGCCGACTATGGCTACACCTTC. It yields the protein CASSRQADYGYTF.